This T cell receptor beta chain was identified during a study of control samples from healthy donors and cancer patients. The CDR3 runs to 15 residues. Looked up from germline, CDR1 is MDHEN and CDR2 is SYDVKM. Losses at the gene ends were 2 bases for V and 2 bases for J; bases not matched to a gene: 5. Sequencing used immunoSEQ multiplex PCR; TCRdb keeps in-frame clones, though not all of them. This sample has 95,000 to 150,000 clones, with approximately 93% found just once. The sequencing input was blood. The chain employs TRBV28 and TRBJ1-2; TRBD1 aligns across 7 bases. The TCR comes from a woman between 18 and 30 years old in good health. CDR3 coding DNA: TGTGCCAGCAGTTTAGGGACAGCGAGGAACTATGGCTACACCTTC. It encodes CASSLGTARNYGYTF.